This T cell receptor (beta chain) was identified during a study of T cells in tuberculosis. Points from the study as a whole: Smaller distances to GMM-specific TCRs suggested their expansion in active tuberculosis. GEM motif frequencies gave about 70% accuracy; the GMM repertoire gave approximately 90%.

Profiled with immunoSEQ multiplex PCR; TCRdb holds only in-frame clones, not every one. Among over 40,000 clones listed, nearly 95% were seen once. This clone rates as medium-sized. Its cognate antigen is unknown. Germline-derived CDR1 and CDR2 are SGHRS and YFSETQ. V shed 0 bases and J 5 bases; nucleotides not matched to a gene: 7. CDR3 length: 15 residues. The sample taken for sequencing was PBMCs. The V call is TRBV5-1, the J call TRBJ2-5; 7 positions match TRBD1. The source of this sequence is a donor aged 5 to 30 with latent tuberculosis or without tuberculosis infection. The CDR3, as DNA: TGCGCCAGCAGCTTGGAGGGGGCTGGGTACGAGACCCAGTACTTC. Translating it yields CASSLEGAGYETQYF.